This is a list of T cell receptor beta chains from one sample in a study of EBV T-cell therapy then PD-1 blockade in nasopharyngeal carcinoma. The antigens for these receptors are not known. Libraries were prepared by immunoSEQ multiplex PCR; TCRdb keeps only in-frame clonotypes and omits some of them. In the table there are tens of thousands of clones, 84% of which are singletons. The material sequenced was CD8+ T cells from blood, taken at approximately day 260 from a patient whose treatment included autologous EBV-specific T cells and nivolumab. The receptors originated from a man aged 40-49 years with nasopharyngeal carcinoma. CDR3s include the opening cysteine and the closing phenylalanine or tryptophan. The D gene is left open where the match is weak. Expanded clones are given a class, and other clones once, few, many or no size at all.

clone size	D gene	V gene	J gene	CDR3 protein	CDR3 DNA
.	TRBD2	TRBV6-6	TRBJ2-3	CASSQLAGGLGNTDTQYF	TGTGCCAGCAGTCAACTAGCGGGGGGCCTAGGGAACACAGATACGCAGTATTTT
.	TRBD1	TRBV27	TRBJ2-5	CASSTRDRTQETQYF	TGTGCCAGCAGCACCCGGGACAGAACTCAAGAGACCCAGTACTTC
.	TRBD2	TRBV7-6	TRBJ2-7	CASSFSSGGSSYEQYF	TGTGCCAGCAGCTTTTCTAGCGGGGGAAGCTCCTACGAGCAGTACTTC
.	TRBD2	TRBV7-9	TRBJ2-3	CASSSPGRDTQYF	TGTGCCAGCAGCTCCCCCGGGAGGGATACGCAGTATTTT
.	.	TRBV5-4	TRBJ1-2	CASSLRDPTTYGYTF	TGTGCCAGCAGCTTGCGGGACCCGACGACCTATGGCTACACCTTC
.	.	TRBV7-9	TRBJ1-6	CASGTHETQGPASPLHF	TGTGCCAGCGGCACACACGAGACTCAGGGACCCGCTTCACCCCTCCACTTT
.	.	TRBV19	TRBJ1-4	CASSIGHKKLFF	TGTGCCAGTAGTATCGGGCATAAAAAACTGTTTTTT
.	.	TRBV7-9	TRBJ2-4	CASSSQGILAKNIQYF	TGTGCCAGCAGCTCCCAGGGAATTCTAGCCAAAAACATTCAGTACTTC
.	TRBD1	TRBV9	TRBJ2-2	CASSVVGRGSTGELFF	TGTGCCAGCAGCGTAGTGGGCAGGGGGTCCACCGGGGAGCTGTTTTTT
.	.	TRBV6-5	TRBJ2-1	CASSLGQPNEQFF	TGTGCCAGCAGTTTAGGACAGCCCAATGAGCAGTTCTTC
.	.	TRBV6-2/TRBV6-3	TRBJ1-5	CASSRTANQPQHF	TGTGCCAGCAGCCGGACAGCCAATCAGCCCCAGCATTTT
.	.	TRBV5-6	TRBJ1-1	CASSLGSEAFF	TGTGCCAGCAGCTTGGGGAGTGAAGCTTTCTTT
.	.	TRBV2	TRBJ2-5	CASSEASEGRETQYF	TGTGCCAGCAGTGAAGCGAGTGAGGGGCGGGAGACCCAGTACTTC
.	.	TRBV6-2/TRBV6-3	TRBJ1-6	CASSPEGTANSPLHF	TGTGCCAGCAGCCCTGAGGGGACGGCCAATTCACCCCTCCACTTT
few	.	TRBV6-4	TRBJ2-2	CASSDSTTGELFF	TGTGCCAGCAGTGACTCGACCACCGGGGAGCTGTTTTTT
.	.	TRBV5-1	TRBJ2-7	CASSFEVTYEQYF	TGCGCCAGCAGCTTCGAGGTAACCTACGAGCAGTACTTC
.	.	TRBV27	TRBJ1-5	CASSLSRSNQPQHF	TGTGCCAGCAGTTTATCCAGGAGCAATCAGCCCCAGCATTTT
once	.	TRBV27	TRBJ1-1	CASSAHREMNTEAFF	TGTGCCAGCAGTGCCCACAGGGAGATGAACACTGAAGCTTTCTTT
.	TRBD2	TRBV6-2/TRBV6-3	TRBJ2-3	CASSYSTGSGGTDTQYF	TGTGCCAGCAGTTACTCGACTGGCAGCGGGGGAACAGATACGCAGTATTTT
.	.	TRBV13	TRBJ1-5	CASSLGGDGVAPQHF	TGTGCCAGCAGCTTAGGAGGGGATGGCGTCGCGCCCCAGCATTTT
.	.	TRBV7-3	TRBJ1-1	CASSPQGRNTEAFF	TGTGCCAGCAGCCCCCAGGGGAGGAACACTGAAGCTTTCTTT
.	.	TRBV7-9	TRBJ2-1	CASSLAGGYEQFF	TGTGCCAGCAGCTTAGCGGGGGGTTATGAGCAGTTCTTC
.	TRBD2	TRBV24-1	TRBJ2-3	CATSDLAGRQQYF	TGTGCCACCAGTGATCTAGCGGGGAGGCAGCAGTATTTT
.	.	TRBV15	TRBJ2-7	CATSMGSGSYEQYF	TGTGCCACCAGCATGGGAAGCGGCAGTTACGAGCAGTACTTC
once	.	TRBV15	TRBJ2-7	CATSSHPSRYEQYF	TGTGCCACCAGCAGCCACCCCTCAAGGTACGAGCAGTACTTC
.	TRBD2	TRBV6-2/TRBV6-3	TRBJ2-3	CASSRGLAGSDTQYF	TGTGCCAGCAGCCGCGGACTAGCGGGCTCAGATACGCAGTATTTT
.	.	TRBV13	TRBJ2-1	CASSLVIGYYNEQFF	TGTGCCAGCAGCTTGGTAATTGGGTACTACAATGAGCAGTTCTTC
.	TRBD1	TRBV4-1	TRBJ2-3	CASSQGTGEADTQYF	TGCGCCAGCAGCCAAGGGACAGGGGAGGCAGATACGCAGTATTTT
.	TRBD1	TRBV15	TRBJ1-2	CATSRDGGQGPYPNYGYTF	TGTGCCACCAGCAGGGATGGGGGACAGGGGCCATACCCTAACTATGGCTACACCTTC
.	.	TRBV4-2	TRBJ2-7	CASSQEGGGLNYEQYF	TGTGCCAGCAGCCAAGAAGGCGGGGGCCTCAACTACGAGCAGTACTTC
once	.	TRBV24-1	TRBJ2-3	CATAPPGTDTQYF	TGTGCCACCGCCCCCCCTGGCACAGATACGCAGTATTTT
.	TRBD1	TRBV7-9	TRBJ2-1	CASSWTGAGEGNEQFF	TGTGCCAGCAGCTGGACAGGGGCGGGGGAAGGGAATGAGCAGTTCTTC
.	TRBD2	TRBV9	TRBJ2-3	CASSVLAGGFTDTQYF	TGTGCCAGCAGCGTCCTAGCGGGGGGCTTCACAGATACGCAGTATTTT
.	.	TRBV19	TRBJ2-7	CASSQGPNEQYF	TGTGCCAGTAGTCAGGGACCGAACGAGCAGTACTTC
.	.	TRBV25-1	TRBJ2-7	CASSEVIYEQYF	TGTGCCAGCAGTGAGGTTATCTACGAGCAGTACTTC
.	TRBD1	TRBV5-6	TRBJ2-1	CASSVGTASYNEQFF	TGTGCCAGCAGCGTCGGGACAGCCTCCTACAATGAGCAGTTCTTC
.	.	TRBV4-3	TRBJ2-6	CASSQDGSSGANVLTF	TGCGCCAGCAGCCAAGATGGGAGCTCTGGGGCCAACGTCCTGACTTTC
.	.	TRBV20-1	TRBJ2-6	CSASVDQGSFSGANVLTF	TGCAGTGCTAGTGTGGACCAGGGGTCCTTCTCTGGGGCCAACGTCCTGACTTTC
.	.	TRBV9	TRBJ2-3	CASTPGPGTGYRDTQYF	TGTGCCAGCACTCCGGGCCCCGGGACCGGGTATCGAGATACGCAGTATTTT
.	.	TRBV6-2/TRBV6-3	TRBJ2-2	CASSYLNTGELFF	TGTGCCAGCAGTTATTTGAACACCGGGGAGCTGTTTTTT
.	.	TRBV2	TRBJ2-2	CASTPGMTGELFF	TGTGCCAGCACCCCTGGTATGACCGGGGAGCTGTTTTTT
.	.	TRBV7-9	TRBJ1-3	CASSFPGVPYAGNTIYF	TGTGCCAGCAGCTTCCCGGGAGTCCCATACGCAGGAAACACCATATATTTT
.	.	TRBV4-3	TRBJ2-1	CASSQDAAEQFF	TGCGCCAGCAGCCAAGATGCAGCCGAGCAGTTCTTC
.	TRBD1	TRBV18	TRBJ2-7	CASSPRQGLHYEQYF	TGTGCCAGCTCACCCAGACAGGGTCTGCATTACGAGCAGTACTTC
.	TRBD1	TRBV7-3	TRBJ2-1	CASSPSGRGRSSYNEQFF	TGTGCCAGCAGCCCATCGGGTAGGGGGCGAAGCTCCTACAATGAGCAGTTCTTC
.	TRBD1	TRBV5-5	TRBJ2-7	CASIEGQGIDYEQYF	TGTGCCAGCATCGAAGGACAGGGGATTGACTACGAGCAGTACTTC
.	.	TRBV5-4	TRBJ2-7	CASSLSPGQHEQYF	TGTGCCAGCAGCTTGTCCCCCGGCCAGCACGAGCAGTACTTC